This T cell receptor (beta chain) was recovered during a study of blood T cells in healthy people across ages. This CDR3 is built from 14 residues. V lost 5 bases, J lost 13 bases, and 24 bases lay in between. Germline-derived CDR1 and CDR2 are DFQATT and SNEGSKA (reference sequence). Using a J-beta primer mix together with a sample-barcoded 5' primer, a second PCR was run for roughly 6 to 12 cycles. TCRdb reprocessed the 5' RACE reads with MiXCR, giving one entry per CDR3 protein. This table has 800,000 to 950,000 distinct CDR3 sequences, about 48% appearing once. Sequenced material: blood. The gene calls are TRBV20-1 and TRBJ2-1; a possible D gene is TRBD2 (6 bases). The TCR comes from a man aged 30 to 39 in good health. CDR3 DNA sequence: TGCAGTGCTCACCCGGTGGTAGTAGCGGAGACCCAGTTCTTC. As protein: CSAHPVVVAETQFF.